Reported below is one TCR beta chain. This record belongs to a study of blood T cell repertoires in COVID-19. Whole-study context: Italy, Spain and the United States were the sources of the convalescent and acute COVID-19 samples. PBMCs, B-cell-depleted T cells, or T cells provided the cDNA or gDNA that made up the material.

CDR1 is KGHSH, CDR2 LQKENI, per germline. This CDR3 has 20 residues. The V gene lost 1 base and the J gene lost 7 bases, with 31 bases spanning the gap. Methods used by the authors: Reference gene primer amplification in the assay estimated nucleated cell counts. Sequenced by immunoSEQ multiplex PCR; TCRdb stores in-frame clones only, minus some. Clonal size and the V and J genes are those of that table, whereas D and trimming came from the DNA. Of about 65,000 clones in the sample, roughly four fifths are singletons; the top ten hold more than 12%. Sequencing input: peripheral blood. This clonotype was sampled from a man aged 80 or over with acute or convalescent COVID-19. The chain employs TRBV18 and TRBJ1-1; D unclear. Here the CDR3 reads CASSPLRVGEAEGGPLEAFF. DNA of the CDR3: TGTGCCAGCTCACCACTCAGAGTTGGAGAAGCTGAGGGTGGCCCTCTTGAAGCTTTCTTT. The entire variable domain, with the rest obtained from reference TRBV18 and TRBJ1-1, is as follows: NAGVMQNPRHLVRRRGQEARLRCSPMKGHSHVYWYRQLPEEGLKFMVYLQKENIIDESGMPKERFSAEFPKEGPSILRIQQVVRGDSAAYFCASSPLRVGEAEGGPLEAFFGQGTRLTVV.